This TCR beta chain was profiled in a study of shared clonotypes between healthy human individuals. Study-level findings and limits: When compared with the clonotypes that were shared by all four sorted-subset donors, the non-shared clonotypes turned out to have lower generation probabilities.

Of note for this clone: Its antigen is as yet unknown.

Assay: immunoSEQ multiplex PCR; the TCRdb copy retains only in-frame clones and omits some. The sample shows about 1.4 million clones, 96% of them seen only once. CDR3 length: 15 residues. Germline V lookup: CDR1 MRHNA, CDR2 SNTAGT. V was clipped by 5 bases and J by 7 bases, with 18 bases between them. The J gene is TRBJ2-1, the V gene TRBV6-4; tentatively, D is TRBD2 (6 bases). The sequence came from a man aged 25-45 years in good health. Sequencing was done on a sample of naive CD4+ T cells sorted from blood. Indicated subset: CD45RA+ positively selected. Here the CDR3 DNA reads TGTGCCAGCAGTAGCGAAGGCCAAGGAGGGAATGAGCAGTTCTTC. This translates into CASSSEGQGGNEQFF.